The 10 T cell receptor beta chains listed next were all sequenced from one sample in a study of blood T cells in healthy people across ages. Next came a second PCR, run for roughly 6 to 11 cycles, which used a sample-barcoded 5' primer along with a J-beta primer mix. Each CDR3 protein is one row after TCRdb ran MiXCR on the 5' RACE reads. This sample yields about a million distinct CDR3 sequences, of which roughly 51% are seen a single time; 20% to 25% belongs to the top ten. Material: blood. These receptors originate from an older woman in good health.

This clonotype was counted between two and nine times. The chain carries TRBV29-1 and TRBJ2-1; no reliable D call. The CDR3 totals 13 residues. CDR1 and CDR2 from the germline V gene are SQVTM and ANQGSEA. Trimming stripped 4 bases from V and 4 bases from J, with 11 bases between. The CDR3 spells CSVGMTFYNEQFF. As DNA, the CDR3 is TGCAGCGTTGGGATGACCTTTTACAATGAGCAGTTCTTC.

This clonotype turned up a few times. In nucleotides, the CDR3 is TGCGCCAGCAGCCAAGCTATAGTCGAGAAGATAGCTTTCTTT. Encoded protein: CASSQAIVEKIAFF. This chain uses TRBV4-1 with TRBJ1-1; D is unresolved. From germline, CDR1 is MGHRA and CDR2 YSYEKL. The CDR3 consists of 14 residues. V dropped 1 base and J dropped 10 bases, with 16 bases sitting between them.

This rearrangement joins TRBV10-3 to TRBJ2-5; the D call may be TRBD1 or TRBD2 (5 bases each). The V gene lost 5 bases and the J gene lost 4 bases, with 17 bases spanning the gap. Per germline, CDR1 ENHRY and CDR2 SYGVKD. The CDR3 is made up of 15 amino acids. The CDR3 loop reads CAISQRDLYSETQYF. Written as DNA, the CDR3 is TGTGCCATCAGTCAGAGGGACCTTTACTCAGAGACCCAGTACTTC.

A few counts support this clonotype. The DNA for the CDR3 is TGTGCCAGCAGTTACCGGGACAGGGGTCCCTACGAGCAGTACTTC. Translated, it gives CASSYRDRGPYEQYF. This sequence joins TRBV27 and TRBJ2-7; TRBD1 matches at 10 bases. CDR1 is MNHEY, CDR2 SMNVEV, per germline (reference sequence). The CDR3 runs 15 residues. V dropped 4 bases and J dropped 2; count of bases not matched to a gene: 5.

Concerning this clonotype: The junction departs from germline at one end; a sequencing error may be responsible. V gene TRBV15 combines with J gene TRBJ1-2, with TRBD1 identical over 7 bases. Germline CDR1 reads LNHNV; CDR2 reads YYDKDF (reference sequence). The CDR3 contains 15 residues. In nucleotides, the CDR3 is TGTGCCACCAGCAGAGATGGACAGGCAGCCTATGGCTATACCTTC. This encodes CATSRDGQAAYGYTF. The full variable domain, with the rest looked up from reference TRBV15 and TRBJ1-2, is DAMVIQNPRYQVTQFGKPVTLSCSQTLNHNVMYWYQQKSSQAPKLLFHYYDKDFNNEADTPDNFQSRRPNTSFCFLDIRSPGLGDTAMYLCATSRDGQAAYGYTFGSGTRLTVV.

The V and J genes are TRBV7-2 and TRBJ2-5; TRBD2 might be the D (6 bases). V gave up 3 bases and J gave up 4 bases, with 12 bases separating them. Looked up from germline, CDR1 is SGHTA and CDR2 is FQGNSA. The CDR3 is made up of 14 amino acids. CDR3 sequence (DNA): TGTGCCAGCAGCTTTAGTACTAGCATAGAGACCCAGTACTTC. Translated, it gives CASSFSTSIETQYF.

This clonotype was seen a few times. The chain is built from TRBV6-1 and TRBJ2-5; D possibly corresponds to TRBD1 (5 bases). CDR3 length: 12 amino acids. From germline, CDR1 is MNHNS and CDR2 SASEGT. The V gene lost 10 bases and the J gene lost 7 bases, with 16 bases spanning the gap. As DNA, the CDR3 is TGTGCCACCGGCCAGGGCTTAGGGACCCAGTACTTC. As protein: CATGQGLGTQYF.

In its sample, this clonotype was seen many times. This chain connects TRBV12-3 or TRBV12-4 to TRBJ1-2, with a possible D match to TRBD1 (5 bases). This CDR3 region has 13 residues. V was cut by 6 bases and J by 4 bases, with 12 bases left in between. The CDR3 bases are TGTGCCAGCAGCTTGACAGCTTCCTATGGCTACACCTTC. It translates to CASSLTASYGYTF.

This sequence joins TRBV20-1 and TRBJ2-3; perhaps TRBD2 as D (5 bases). Trimming took off 6 bases at V and 3 bases at J, with 10 bases between the two ends. The germline V gene has CDR1 DFQATT and CDR2 SNEGSKA (reference sequence). The CDR3 sequence is 12 residues long. CDR3 nucleotide sequence: TGCAGTGCCCCCGAGCGGACAGATACGCAGTATTTT. Amino acid sequence: CSAPERTDTQYF.

This clonotype was detected many times. The rearrangement uses TRBV27 and TRBJ2-1; 13 nucleotides align to TRBD2. V was clipped by 6 bases and J by 4 bases; unmatched bases: 15. Germline V CDR1 and CDR2: MNHEY, SMNVEV (reference sequence). CDR3 length: 19 residues. The CDR3: CASSSTIPGLAGRYNEQFF. In DNA form, the CDR3 reads TGTGCCAGCAGCTCCACTATCCCGGGACTAGCGGGAAGATACAATGAGCAGTTCTTC.